These 15 T cell receptor beta chains originate from one sample sequenced in a study of blood T cell repertoires in COVID-19. Some clones are missing from TCRdb's copy, which holds only in-frame ones; the method was immunoSEQ multiplex PCR. The sample holds over 140,000 clones, approximately 83% seen once. Sequenced sample: peripheral blood. The receptor source for this set is a woman in her sixties or seventies with acute or convalescent COVID-19.

This rearrangement joins TRBV29-1 to TRBJ2-1, with a tentative D call TRBD1 (6 bases). V lost 4 bases and J lost 0, with 13 bases in between. Germline CDR1 reads SQVTM; CDR2 reads ANQGSEA. CDR3 size: 15 residues. This CDR3 reads CSVAQGWSSYNEQFF. As DNA, the CDR3 is TGCAGCGTTGCTCAGGGGTGGAGCTCCTACAATGAGCAGTTCTTC.

This rearrangement joins TRBV19 to TRBJ1-2; unclear D gene. V was shortened by 9 bases and J by 10 bases, with 24 bases between the two germline ends. Germline V gene lookup returns CDR1 LNHDA and CDR2 SQIVND (reference sequence). This CDR3 is built from 14 residues. CDR3 amino acids: CASKSPVQSIYYTF. Here the CDR3 DNA reads TGTGCCAGCAAATCACCGGTACAGTCGATTTACTACACCTTC. Supplemented by reference TRBV19 and TRBJ1-2, the full variable domain reads DGGITQSPKYLFRKEGQNVTLSCEQNLNHDAMYWYRQDPGQGLRLIYYSQIVNDFQKGDIAEGYSVSREKKESFPLTVTSAQKNPTAFYLCASKSPVQSIYYTFGSGTRLTVV.

The chain uses TRBV20-1 and TRBJ2-7; 12 positions match TRBD2. V lost 3 bases to trimming and J lost 6 bases; unmatched junction nucleotides: 12. The CDR3 totals 16 residues. Germline values: CDR1 DFQATT, CDR2 SNEGSKA (reference sequence). For the CDR3, the DNA is TGCAGTGCTAGTCCCCAGGGACTACTAGCGGGAGGCGAGCAGTACTTC. Protein product: CSASPQGLLAGGEQYF.

V and J are TRBV7-8 and TRBJ1-4; D is uncertain. The germline V and J ends were trimmed by 1 base and 6 bases, with 6 bases remaining between them. The CDR3 is made up of 13 amino acids. CDR1 and CDR2 (germline): SGHVS, FQNEAQ. The CDR3 spells CASSLVVHEKLFF. The CDR3 DNA follows: TGTGCCAGCAGCTTAGTAGTTCATGAAAAACTGTTTTTT.

The chain links TRBV3-1 (or the pseudogene TRBV3-2) to TRBJ2-5; 8 nucleotides match TRBD1. V was clipped by 5 bases and J by 5 bases; unmatched bases: 13. This CDR3 region has 16 residues. The germline V gene has CDR1 LGHDT and CDR2 YNNKEL (reference sequence). The CDR3 region is CASSKVQGAFEETQYF. The CDR3 DNA reads as TGTGCCAGCAGCAAAGTTCAGGGGGCCTTTGAGGAGACCCAGTACTTC.

This clone has just a few counts. This chain uses TRBV3-1 (or the pseudogene TRBV3-2) with TRBJ1-1, with 8 nucleotides matching TRBD1. Germline lookup yields CDR1 LGHDT and CDR2 YNNKEL (reference sequence). This CDR3 has 14 residues. V lost 6 bases and J lost 0; bases outside the gene matches: 3. CDR3 protein: CASRWTGLNTEAFF. The CDR3 nucleotides read TGTGCCAGCAGATGGACAGGGTTGAACACTGAAGCTTTCTTT.

The chain combines TRBV30 with TRBJ1-2, with no clear D. CDR3 size: 13 residues. Trimming took 1 base from V and 4 from J, leaving 10 bases between them. The germline V gene has CDR1 GTSNPN and CDR2 SVGIG (reference sequence). For the CDR3, the DNA is TGTGCCTGGAGTGGTAGCGCCAGCTATGGCTACACCTTC. As protein: CAWSGSASYGYTF.

The chain combines TRBV15 with TRBJ1-3, with D possibly matching TRBD1 (5 bases). V lost 8 bases, J lost 2 bases, and 10 bases lay in between. This CDR3 is 13 amino acids long. Germline V lookup: CDR1 LNHNV, CDR2 YYDKDF (reference sequence). CDR3 coding DNA: TGTGCCACCGCCAGGGAGGCTGGAAACACCATATATTTT. Its translation is CATAREAGNTIYF.

This clone has just one count. The V gene is TRBV29-1, the J gene TRBJ1-2; perhaps TRBD1 as D (5 bases). The germline V gene encodes CDR1 SQVTM and CDR2 ANQGSEA. Trimming left V 4 bases short and J 6 bases short, with 15 bases between. The CDR3 extends over 13 amino acids. CDR3 amino acids: CSVGTSQGDGYTF. CDR3 DNA sequence: TGCAGCGTTGGGACATCCCAAGGGGATGGCTACACCTTC.

The chain carries TRBV5-1 and TRBJ1-2; D is undetermined. The V end lost 0 bases, the J end lost 5 bases, and 20 bases lay between the germline ends. This CDR3 is 17 amino acids long. Germline loops: CDR1 SGHRS, CDR2 YFSETQ. CDR3 coding DNA: TGCGCCAGCAGCTTGGAACAGACAAGGTCCGGAAGGTATGGCTACACCTTC. This encodes CASSLEQTRSGRYGYTF.

V usage is TRBV3-1 (or the pseudogene TRBV3-2) and J usage is TRBJ1-4; D gene unclear. Deletions cut 6 bases from V and 5 bases from J, with 7 bases between. This CDR3 region has 12 residues. CDR1 and CDR2 (germline): LGHDT, YNNKEL (reference sequence). CDR3 sequence reads: CASRQANEKLFF. DNA for the CDR3: TGTGCCAGCAGGCAGGCGAATGAAAAACTGTTTTTT.

The V call is TRBV28, the J call TRBJ1-6, with TRBD1 as a possible D gene (5 bases). V was pared by 5 bases and J by 0 bases, with 11 bases between. The length of the CDR3 is 16 residues. The germline V gene encodes CDR1 MDHEN and CDR2 SYDVKM. The CDR3 protein is CASSQSTASYNSPLHF. CDR3 sequence (DNA): TGTGCCAGCAGTCAATCGACAGCCTCCTATAATTCACCCCTCCACTTT.

This chain uses TRBV7-2 with TRBJ1-5; weak D call: TRBD1 (5 bases). CDR1 SGHTA and CDR2 FQGNSA come from the germline V gene. The CDR3 is 15 residues long. The V end lost 5 bases, the J end lost 11 bases, and 22 bases lay between the germline ends. CDR3 sequence (DNA): TGTGCCAGCAGCCTTAGGGAGGGGAGTCGTTTGGCCCAGCATTTT. Protein product: CASSLREGSRLAQHF.

V usage is TRBV7-9 and J usage is TRBJ2-3, with D possibly TRBD2 on 7 matching bases. V was shortened by 2 bases and J by 3 bases, with 12 bases between the two germline ends. Germline V gene sequence: CDR1 SEHNR, CDR2 FQNEAQ (reference sequence). The CDR3 length is 15 residues. In DNA form, the CDR3 reads TGTGCCAGCAGCTTATGGGGGCGGGAGACAGATACGCAGTATTTT. Protein: CASSLWGRETDTQYF.

The rearrangement joins TRBV6-5 to TRBJ1-2; 8 nucleotides align to TRBD1. The CDR3 contains 16 residues. Germline V gene lookup returns CDR1 MNHEY and CDR2 SVGAGI. Germline trimming cut 0 bases from V and 3 bases from J; bases unmatched to any gene: 6. CDR3 sequence reads: CASSYSYRGLDYGYTF. The DNA for the CDR3 is TGTGCCAGCAGTTACTCCTACAGGGGGTTAGACTATGGCTACACCTTC.